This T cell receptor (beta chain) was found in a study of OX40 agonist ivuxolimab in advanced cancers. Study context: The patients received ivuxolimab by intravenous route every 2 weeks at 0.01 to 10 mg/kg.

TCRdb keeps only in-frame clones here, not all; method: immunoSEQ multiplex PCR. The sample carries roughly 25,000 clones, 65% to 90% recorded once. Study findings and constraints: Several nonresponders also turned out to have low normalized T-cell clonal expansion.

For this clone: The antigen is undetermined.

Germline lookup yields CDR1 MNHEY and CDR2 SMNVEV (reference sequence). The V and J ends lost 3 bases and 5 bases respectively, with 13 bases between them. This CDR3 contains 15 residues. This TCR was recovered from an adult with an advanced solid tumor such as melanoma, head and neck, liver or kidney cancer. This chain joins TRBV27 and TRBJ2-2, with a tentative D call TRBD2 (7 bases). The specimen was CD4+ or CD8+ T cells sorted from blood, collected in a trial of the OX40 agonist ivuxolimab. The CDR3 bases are TGTGCCAGCAGTTTCTCACAGGGAGGGACCGGGGAGCTGTTTTTT. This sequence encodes CASSFSQGGTGELFF.